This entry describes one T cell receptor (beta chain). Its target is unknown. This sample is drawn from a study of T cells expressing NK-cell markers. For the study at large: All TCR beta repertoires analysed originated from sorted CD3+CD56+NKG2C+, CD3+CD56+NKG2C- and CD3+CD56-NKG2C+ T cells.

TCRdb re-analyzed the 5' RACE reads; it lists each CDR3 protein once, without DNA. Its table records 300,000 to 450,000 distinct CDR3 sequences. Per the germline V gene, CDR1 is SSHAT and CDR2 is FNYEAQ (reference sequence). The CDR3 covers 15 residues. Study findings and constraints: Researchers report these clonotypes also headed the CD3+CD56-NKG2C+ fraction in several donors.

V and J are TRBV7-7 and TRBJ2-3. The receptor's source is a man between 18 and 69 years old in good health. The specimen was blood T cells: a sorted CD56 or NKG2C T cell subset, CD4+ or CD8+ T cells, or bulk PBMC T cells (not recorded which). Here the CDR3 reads CASSLGRPYTDTQYF.